This note documents a single T cell receptor (beta chain) sequence. Germline lookup yields CDR1 SGHDT and CDR2 YYEEEE. The ends lost 1 base at V and 3 bases at J; junction bases unmatched: 6. There are 16 residues in the CDR3. These data originate in a study of T-cell memory formation after mild COVID-19. TCRdb called the 5' RACE reads again in MiXCR, with one record for every CDR3 protein. The table has 580,000 or so distinct CDR3 sequences, 17% seen once. The rearrangement joins TRBV5-6 to TRBJ2-1; 8 bases are a match to TRBD2. Sequenced sample: PBMCs or a T cell subset sorted from them (not recorded which). The clonotype comes from an adult woman who had mild COVID-19 (a few samples of this study predate the infection). Cell type and time point are not known. The CDR3 DNA reads as TGTGCCAGCAGCTTGTCCATTAGCGGGAACTACAATGAGCAGTTCTTC. It is translated as CASSLSISGNYNEQFF.